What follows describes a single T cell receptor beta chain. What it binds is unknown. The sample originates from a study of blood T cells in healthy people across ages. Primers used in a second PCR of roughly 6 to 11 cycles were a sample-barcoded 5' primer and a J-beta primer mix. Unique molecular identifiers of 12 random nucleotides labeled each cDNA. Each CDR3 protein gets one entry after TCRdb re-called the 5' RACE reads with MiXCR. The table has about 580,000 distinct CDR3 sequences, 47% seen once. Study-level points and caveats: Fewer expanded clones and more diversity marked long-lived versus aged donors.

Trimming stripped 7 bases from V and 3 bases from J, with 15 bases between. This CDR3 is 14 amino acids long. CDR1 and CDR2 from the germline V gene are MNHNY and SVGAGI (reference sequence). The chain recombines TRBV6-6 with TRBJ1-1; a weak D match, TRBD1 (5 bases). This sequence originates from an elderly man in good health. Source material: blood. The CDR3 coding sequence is TGTGCCAGCACCCAACGGTGGGGGGACACTGAAGCTTTCTTT. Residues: CASTQRWGDTEAFF.